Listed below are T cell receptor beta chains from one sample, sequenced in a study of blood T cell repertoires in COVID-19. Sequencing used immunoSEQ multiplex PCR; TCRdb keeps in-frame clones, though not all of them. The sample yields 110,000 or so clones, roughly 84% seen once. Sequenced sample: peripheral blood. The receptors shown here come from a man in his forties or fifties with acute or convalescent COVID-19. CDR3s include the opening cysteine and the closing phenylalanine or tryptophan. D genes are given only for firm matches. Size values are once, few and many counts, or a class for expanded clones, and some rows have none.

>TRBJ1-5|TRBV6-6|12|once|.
TGTGCCAGCAGTTACCCCCTCCGGCCCCAGCATTTT
CASSYPLRPQHF
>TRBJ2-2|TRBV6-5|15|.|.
TGTGCCAGCAGTTACTCGCGGATCGGTACCGGGGAGCTGTTTTTT
CASSYSRIGTGELFF
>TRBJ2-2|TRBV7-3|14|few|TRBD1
TGTGCCAGCAGCGGACAGGAAAACACCGGGGAGCTGTTTTTT
CASSGQENTGELFF
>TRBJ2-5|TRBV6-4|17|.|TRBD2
TGTGCCAGCAGTGCCGCTTCTGGGACTAGCGGTACTCATGGCCAGTACTTC
CASSAASGTSGTHGQYF
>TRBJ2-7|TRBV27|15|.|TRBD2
TGTGCCAGCAGTCGGGGACTAGCGGGGAACTACGAGCAGTACTTC
CASSRGLAGNYEQYF
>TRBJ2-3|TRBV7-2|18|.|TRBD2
TGTGCCAGCTGTAACCGGAGCGGGGGGTTCCGTAGCACAGATACGCAGTATTTT
CASCNRSGGFRSTDTQYF
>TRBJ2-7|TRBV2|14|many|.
TGTGCCAGCAGACCACGGGACAACTCCTACGAGCAGTACTTC
CASRPRDNSYEQYF
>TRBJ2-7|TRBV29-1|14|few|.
TGCAGCGTTGTAATTTCTCCTGGCAGGGACGAGCAGTACTTC
CSVVISPGRDEQYF
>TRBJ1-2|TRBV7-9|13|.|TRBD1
TGTGCCAGCAGCTTAGCGGGGACAGATGGCTACACCTTC
CASSLAGTDGYTF
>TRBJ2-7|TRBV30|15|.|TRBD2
TGTGCCTGGAGTGTAGGAGCGGGAAGCTCCTACGAGCAGTACTTC
CAWSVGAGSSYEQYF
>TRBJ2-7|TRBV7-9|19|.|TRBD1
TGTGCCAGCAGCCCCACCCCCGGGACAGGGGGGGTACGGTCCTACGAGCAGTACTTC
CASSPTPGTGGVRSYEQYF
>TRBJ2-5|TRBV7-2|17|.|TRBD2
TGTGCCAGCAGCTTAGGTAGCGGGGGACGCCGAGGGGCGCCCCAGTACTTC
CASSLGSGGRRGAPQYF
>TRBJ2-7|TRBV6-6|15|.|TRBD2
TGTGCCAGCAGCAGACTAGCGGGCCCTACCTACGAGCAGTACTTC
CASSRLAGPTYEQYF
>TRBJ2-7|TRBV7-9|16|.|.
TGTGCCAGCAGCTTAGCGCGGGGACCCACCTCCTACGAGCAGTACTTC
CASSLARGPTSYEQYF
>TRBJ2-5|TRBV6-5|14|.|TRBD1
TGTGCCAGCAGCCTAGACAGGGGTCTTGAGACCCAGTACTTC
CASSLDRGLETQYF
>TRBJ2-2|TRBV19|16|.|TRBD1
TGTGCCAGTAGTATTTATTTGGGACAGGGCGGCGGGGAGCTGTTTTTT
CASSIYLGQGGGELFF
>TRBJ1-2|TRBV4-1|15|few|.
TGCGCCAGCAGCCAAGTAGCCGTCATCAACTATGGCTACACCTTC
CASSQVAVINYGYTF
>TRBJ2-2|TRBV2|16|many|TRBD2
TGTGCCAGCGGCTCTAGCGGGGGCCCCTTTACCGGGGAGCTGTTTTTT
CASGSSGGPFTGELFF
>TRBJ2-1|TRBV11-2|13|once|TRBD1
TGTGCCAGCAGCTTACAGACAGGGTATGAGCAGTTCTTC
CASSLQTGYEQFF
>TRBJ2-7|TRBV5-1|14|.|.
TGCGCCAGCAGCTTAGCAGGCTCATCCTACGAGCAGTACTTC
CASSLAGSSYEQYF
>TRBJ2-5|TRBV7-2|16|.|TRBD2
TGTGCCAGCAGCCCAGCGGGATATGAGAATTCAGGGACCCAGTACTTC
CASSPAGYENSGTQYF